This is a list of T cell receptor beta chains from one sample in a study of T cell changes during pregnancy in multiple sclerosis. Produced via immunoSEQ multiplex PCR; TCRdb's table is partial and in-frame only. The data hold approximately 130,000 clones, with roughly 96% observed a single time. Sequencing used peripheral blood, obtained after pregnancy. Receptors were obtained from a female donor with multiple sclerosis, enrolled in a pregnancy study. Both conserved end residues are part of each CDR3. Fields, in order: J gene, V gene, CDR3 protein.

TRBJ1-1	TRBV10-2	CASKDRIMNTEAFF
TRBJ2-7	TRBV29-1	CSALIGQGASGREGGFGYEQYF
TRBJ2-3	TRBV6-6	CASSSSDTQYF
TRBJ1-1	TRBV27	CASSLYLRGRRTEAFF
TRBJ2-5	TRBV19	CASSGGAGETQYF
TRBJ1-4	TRBV6-1	CASTGVNEKLFF
TRBJ2-5	TRBV19	CASSPYGGDPETQYF
TRBJ2-5	TRBV9	CASSPGGAPKETQYF
TRBJ2-1	TRBV14	CASSQGTSGRAPYNEQFF
TRBJ1-1	TRBV7-3	CASSLDSRRSTEAFF
TRBJ2-3	TRBV7-2	CASSFTSKPTDTQYF
TRBJ2-3	TRBV6-4	CATPTNRGPGTDTQYF
TRBJ1-1	TRBV2	CASFRGGNTEAFF
TRBJ2-7	TRBV27	CASSRTGLVYEQYF
TRBJ2-1	TRBV13	CASSLSLAGGPGYNEQFF
TRBJ2-7	TRBV27	CASSPGGLAYEQYF
TRBJ2-2	TRBV5-1	CASSPQRSTGELFF
TRBJ2-7	TRBV11-2	CASSLETEQYF
TRBJ1-1	TRBV9	CASSVANSGTGTEAFF
TRBJ2-1	TRBV28	CASSLPSGSSSYNEQFF
TRBJ2-7	TRBV2	CASSDFSGRRGEQYF
TRBJ1-2	TRBV28	CASSWDIYGYTF
TRBJ1-5	TRBV19	CASSIEGEAGNQPQHF
TRBJ2-7	TRBV27	CASSLGRDYEQYF
TRBJ1-4	TRBV14	CASSQVTGTANEKLFF
TRBJ1-1	TRBV7-6	CASSLEASTEAFF
TRBJ2-1	TRBV7-6	CASSLEGRRSYNEQFF
TRBJ2-2	TRBV27	CASSSGSAGELFF
TRBJ2-7	TRBV23-1	CASSQSESDEQYF
TRBJ2-5	TRBV7-9	CASSLQAYQETQYF
TRBJ1-1	TRBV18	CASSLGTGEAFF
TRBJ1-3	TRBV29-1	CSVGYGDSGNTIYF
TRBJ2-3	TRBV4-3	CASTRSGSVTDTQYF
TRBJ2-4	TRBV7-9	CASSGNMAGSIQYF
TRBJ2-3	TRBV28	CASRVPQGSSTDTQYF